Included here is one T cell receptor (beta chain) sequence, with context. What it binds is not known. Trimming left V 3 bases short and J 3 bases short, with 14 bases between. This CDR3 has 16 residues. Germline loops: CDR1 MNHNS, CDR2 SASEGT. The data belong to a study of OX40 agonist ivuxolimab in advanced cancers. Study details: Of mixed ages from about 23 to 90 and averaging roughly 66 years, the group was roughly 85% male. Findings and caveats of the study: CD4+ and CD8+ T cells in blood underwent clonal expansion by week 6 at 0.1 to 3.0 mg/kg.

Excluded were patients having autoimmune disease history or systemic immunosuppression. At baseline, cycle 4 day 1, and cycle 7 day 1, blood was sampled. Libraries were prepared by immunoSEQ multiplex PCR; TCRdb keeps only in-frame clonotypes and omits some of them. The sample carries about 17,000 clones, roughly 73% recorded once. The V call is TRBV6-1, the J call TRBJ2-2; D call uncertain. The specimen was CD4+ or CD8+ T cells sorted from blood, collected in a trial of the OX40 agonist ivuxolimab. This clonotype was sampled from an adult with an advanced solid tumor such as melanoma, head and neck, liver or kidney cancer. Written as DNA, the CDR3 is TGTGCCAGCAGTGACGAGGAAACCATACACACCGGGGAGCTGTTTTTT. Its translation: CASSDEETIHTGELFF.